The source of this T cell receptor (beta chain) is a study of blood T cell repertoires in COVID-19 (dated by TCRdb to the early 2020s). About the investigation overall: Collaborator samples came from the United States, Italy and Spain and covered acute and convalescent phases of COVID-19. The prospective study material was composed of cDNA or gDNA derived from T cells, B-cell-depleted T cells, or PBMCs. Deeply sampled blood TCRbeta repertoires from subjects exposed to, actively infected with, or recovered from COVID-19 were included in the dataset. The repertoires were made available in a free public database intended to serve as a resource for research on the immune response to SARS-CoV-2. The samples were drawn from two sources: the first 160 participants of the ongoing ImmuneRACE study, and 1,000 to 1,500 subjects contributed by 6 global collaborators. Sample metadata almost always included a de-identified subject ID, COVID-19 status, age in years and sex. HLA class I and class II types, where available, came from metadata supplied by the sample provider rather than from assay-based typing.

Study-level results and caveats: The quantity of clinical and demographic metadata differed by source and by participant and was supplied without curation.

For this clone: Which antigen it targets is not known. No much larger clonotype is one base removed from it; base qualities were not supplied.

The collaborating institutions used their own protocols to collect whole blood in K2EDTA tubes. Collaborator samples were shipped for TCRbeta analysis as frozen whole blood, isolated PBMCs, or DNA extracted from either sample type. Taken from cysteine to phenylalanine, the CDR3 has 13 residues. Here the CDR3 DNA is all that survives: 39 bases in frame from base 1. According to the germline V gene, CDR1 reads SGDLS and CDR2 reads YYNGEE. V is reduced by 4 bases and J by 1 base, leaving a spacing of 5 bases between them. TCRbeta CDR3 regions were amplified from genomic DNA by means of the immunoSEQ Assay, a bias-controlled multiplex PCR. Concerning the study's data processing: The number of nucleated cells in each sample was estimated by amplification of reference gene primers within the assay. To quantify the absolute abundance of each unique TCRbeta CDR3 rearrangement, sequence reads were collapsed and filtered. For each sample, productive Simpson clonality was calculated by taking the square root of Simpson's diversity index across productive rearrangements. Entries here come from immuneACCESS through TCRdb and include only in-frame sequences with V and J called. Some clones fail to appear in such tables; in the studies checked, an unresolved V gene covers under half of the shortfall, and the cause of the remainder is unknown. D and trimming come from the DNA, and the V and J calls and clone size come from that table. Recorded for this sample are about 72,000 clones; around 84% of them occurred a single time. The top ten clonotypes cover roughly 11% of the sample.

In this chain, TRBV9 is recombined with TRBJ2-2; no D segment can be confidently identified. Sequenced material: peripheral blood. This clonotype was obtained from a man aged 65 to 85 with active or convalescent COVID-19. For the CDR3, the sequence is CASSLWNTGELFF. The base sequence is TGTGCCAGCAGCCTGTGGAACACCGGGGAGCTGTTTTTT.